This T cell receptor beta chain was captured by sequencing in a study of human T cells and chemical hapten exposure. Findings of the study overall: Relative to control repertoires, expanded TCRs gave rise to significantly more large CDR3 similarity clusters.

Unique molecular identifiers were linked by the library to individual cDNA molecules. Original data processing: Across samples, TCR counts had a median of roughly 100,000 and ranged from roughly 23,224 to 690,600. TCRdb re-called the RACE reads through MiXCR, storing one row per CDR3 protein. In this record, the V and J calls reflect TCRdb's handling and not the investigators' own analysis. The table has some 200,000 distinct CDR3 sequences, 25% to 30% seen once. This clonotype turned up a few times. What it binds is not known. The time point is: pre-sensitization, week 0. Treatment described: therapeutic diphenylcyclopropenone sensitization with weekly scalp DPC. The receptor was derived from a young woman with alopecia areata. Some clones in this sample may be carry-over from other donors' samples. Sequencing used whole blood, obtained in connection with sensitization to the hapten diphenylcyclopropenone (DPC).

DNA of the CDR3: TGCAGCACCTGGGGCTATGGCTACACCTTC. Translation: CSTWGYGYTF. The V gene is TRBV29-1, the J gene TRBJ1-2; no reliable D call. CDR1 is SQVTM, CDR2 ANQGSEA, per germline. Trimming removed 8 bases from V and 4 bases from J, with 8 bases in between. The CDR3 has 10 amino acids. Full variable domain (rest looked up from reference TRBV29-1 and TRBJ1-2): SAVISQKPSRDICQRGTSLTIQCQVDSQVTMMFWYRQQPGQSLTLIATANQGSEATYESGFVIDKFPISRPNLTFSTLTVSNMSPEDSSIYLCSTWGYGYTFGSGTRLTVV.